This note documents a single T cell receptor beta chain sequence. This clonotype was recorded at least ten times. Its antigen target is currently unknown. No base quality information exists; no much larger clone differs at one position. Graves' hyperthyroidism was defined as stable when no progression to ophthalmopathy occurred over 18 months of follow-up. Hyperthyroidism patients were newly diagnosed, with disease duration under 2 months, and aged 18 to 65 years. Any patient with an uncontrolled infection, another autoimmune disease, pregnancy or lactation was excluded. Diagnoses relied on clinical symptoms, serum thyroxine and TRAb, thyroid ultrasound and orbital computed tomography. PBMCs were isolated from 8 to 10 ml of fresh peripheral blood by Ficoll-Paque density gradient centrifugation. Total RNA was extracted with Trizol reagent, and quality was checked on an Agilent 2100 Bioanalyzer. The data stem from a study of T cells in Graves' hyperthyroidism and ophthalmopathy (dated by TCRdb to between 2019 and 2020). In terms of the full investigation: Peripheral blood samples were taken at initial diagnosis, before any treatment was given. The paper reports TCR Vbeta CDR3 sequencing of some 140 peripheral blood samples: approximately 41 ophthalmopathy, fewer than 80 hyperthyroidism and approximately 17 progressor patients. After blood sampling, hyperthyroidism patients were treated with methimazole at a starting dose of 30 mg daily, and ophthalmopathy patients were treated with high-dose intravenous methylprednisolone. To identify distinguishing TCR V-J signatures, a discovery cohort of 95 to 100 patients was used, comprising 40 to 45 with Graves' ophthalmopathy and some 60 with stable Graves' hyperthyroidism. The 75 to 100 discovery patients were randomly split 7:3 into training and test sets. Thyroid tissue and blood T-cell repertoires from six Graves' hyperthyroidism patients were also compared in the study. Prospective prediction of ophthalmopathy was tested in an independent validation cohort of fewer than 20 hyperthyroidism patients and 17 patients who later progressed to ophthalmopathy. Overall results and qualifications from the work: Most expanded thyroid clonotypes (frequency above 0.001) were also detected in blood, a finding suggesting that blood repertoires may reflect thyroid immune responses. No statistical method was used to set the sample size in advance, and investigators knew the group allocation. Ophthalmopathy was separated from stable hyperthyroidism by a 13 V-J signature model, with just over 85% sensitivity and about 81% specificity obtained in cross-validation and 80%/75% obtained in testing. During validation, the model predicted progression to ophthalmopathy a median of approximately 7 months ahead of onset, with approximately 70% sensitivity and more than 72% specificity.

Amplification of TCR beta CDR3 regions was carried out from RNA transcripts. The first round of RT-PCR for the TCR CDR3 was performed with the HTBI primer set and the Qiagen OneStep RT-PCR kit. The libraries were constructed in a second round of multiplex PCR and then size-selected and purified. Sequencing of the libraries was done on an Illumina HiSeq2000 using paired-end 100 bp reads. Regarding the original processing steps: Raw data were processed with SOAPnuke, discarding reads with adapters, uncalled bases, mean Phred below 15, or no exact constant-primer or identifier match. COPE v1.2.5 was used to merge the high-quality paired reads, and each unique nucleotide sequence was defined as a clonotype. MiTCR v1.1 was used to align the clonotypes against IMGT TRBV, TRBD and TRBJ reference segments. The analysis included only V-J combinations with a frequency above 0.0001, which together covered over 98% of the repertoires. A TCS score was defined as the ratio of F50 (clonal expansion) to E x V (chaos), with BLOSUM62-based TCRdist applied between CDR3 peptides within each V-J. Welch's t-statistics and random forest reduced 500 to 550 V-J features to around 14, which were used in a naive Bayes classifier (R e1071). TCRdb ran its own pipeline on the public reads, namely fastp trimming at Q25 and MiXCR clone calling, and kept in-frame beta chains. Rows matching on CDR3 protein sequence are summarized as one entry with the most common DNA and genes. The V and J calls were not made by the authors but by TCRdb's processing. The sample data list 450,000 to 600,000 distinct CDR3 sequences, and approximately 14% of these were observed just once. The ten most abundant clones make up around 13% of the sample.

The germline V gene (reference sequence) supplies CDR1 SGHKS and CDR2 YYEKEE. V and J lose 4 bases and 4 bases, and a span of 13 bases separates them. The CDR3 sequence holds 14 residues, the cysteine and phenylalanine included. Only CDR3 DNA remains: 42 bases, in frame from the first base. In this chain, TRBV5-5 is recombined with TRBJ2-3; a tentative D match to TRBD2 spans 6 bases. The sequenced sample was blood. This receptor was taken from a woman aged 40 to 49 with Graves' hyperthyroidism. The nucleotide sequence reads as follows: TGTGCCAGCAGCGTCTTCGGGAGTTCAGATACGCAGTATTTT. Its protein product is CASSVFGSSDTQYF.